These T cell receptor beta chains were read from a single sample in a study of T cell changes during pregnancy in multiple sclerosis. Here immunoSEQ multiplex PCR was the method, and the copy in TCRdb shows in-frame clones only, minus some. Among under 50,000 clones listed, 80% to 95% were seen once. Sequenced material: CD8+ T cells from peripheral blood mononuclear cells, taken in the third trimester of pregnancy. Receptor source: a female donor with multiple sclerosis, enrolled in a pregnancy study. The CDR3 runs from the conserved cysteine through the conserved F or W. A D gene is named only where the DNA matches it firmly. Size is omitted from some rows. Given values are once, few, many or a class for expanded clones.

cdr3_nt cdr3_aa j_call clone_size v_call d_call
TGTGCCAGCAGTCGGGACACCTGGACTGAAGCTTTCTTT CASSRDTWTEAFF TRBJ1-1 - TRBV6-5 -
TGTGCCAGCAGCCAGAGCGGGAGGGGAGCGGACGAGCAGTACTTC CASSQSGRGADEQYF TRBJ2-7 - TRBV9 TRBD2
TGTGCCAGCCGGAGACTAGCGAAAGACTACGAGCAGTACTTC CASRRLAKDYEQYF TRBJ2-7 - TRBV27 TRBD2
TGTGCCTGGAGTATGGACAGTAGCAATCAGCCCCAGCATTTT CAWSMDSSNQPQHF TRBJ1-5 - TRBV30 -
TGCGCCAGCAGTGATAGGGAGTTGAATAGGACCGGGGAGCTGTTTTTT CASSDRELNRTGELFF TRBJ2-2 - TRBV10-1 -
TGTGCCAGCAGTTTTATAGCGCAGGGGTTGAACACTGAAGCTTTCTTT CASSFIAQGLNTEAFF TRBJ1-1 - TRBV27 -
TGCAGCGCAATATCCGACAGGGGTCACACTGAAGCTTTCTTT CSAISDRGHTEAFF TRBJ1-1 - TRBV29-1 TRBD1
TGTGCCAGCAGTGAACTAGCGGGAGGGCAAGAGACCCAGTACTTC CASSELAGGQETQYF TRBJ2-5 - TRBV6-1 TRBD2
TGCGCCAGCAGCCGAAATATAATGACTAGTTCGGGCACCGGGGAGCTGTTTTTT CASSRNIMTSSGTGELFF TRBJ2-2 - TRBV5-1 -
TGTGCCAGCAGCCCCAGTTTAGGGACAAGAGATACGCAGTATTTT CASSPSLGTRDTQYF TRBJ2-3 - TRBV7-9 -
TGCAGCGGTGTGTTGAGCGGGAGAGCAATCACAGATACGCAGTATTTT CSGVLSGRAITDTQYF TRBJ2-3 - TRBV29-1 TRBD2
TGTGCCATCCGGCTGCCGGGACTTGCTGGCAATGAGCAGTTCTTC CAIRLPGLAGNEQFF TRBJ2-1 - TRBV6-4 -
TGTGCCAGCAGTGAGGGGGGACAGAGCACAGATACGCAGTATTTT CASSEGGQSTDTQYF TRBJ2-3 - TRBV6-4 -
TGTGCCTGGAGTGCAGTTAACACTGAAGCTTTCTTT CAWSAVNTEAFF TRBJ1-1 few TRBV30 -
TGTGCCAGCAGCGTTCGGCGGGACCTACTTGGGTACGAGCAGTACTTC CASSVRRDLLGYEQYF TRBJ2-7 - TRBV5-6 -
TGTGCCAGCAGCGTAGAATCTACAGGGTGGGGGACCGGGGAGCTGTTTTTT CASSVESTGWGTGELFF TRBJ2-2 - TRBV9 -
TGTGCCAGCAGTGAAGGTCCAAGCGATACGCAGTATTTT CASSEGPSDTQYF TRBJ2-3 - TRBV2 -
TGCGCCAGCAGCTTGGTGGCTAGCGGGACATACGAGCAGTACTTC CASSLVASGTYEQYF TRBJ2-7 - TRBV5-1 TRBD2
TGTGCCAGTAGTATATTTCTAGCGGGGACCGGGGAGCTGTTTTTT CASSIFLAGTGELFF TRBJ2-2 - TRBV19 TRBD2
TGTGCCAGCAGCCTCCTAGTCGGGGGAGACAAAAACATTCAGTACTTC CASSLLVGGDKNIQYF TRBJ2-4 - TRBV4-2 -
TGTGCCAGTACGTCCGGGAGGGCCGCGAATGAGCAGTTCTTC CASTSGRAANEQFF TRBJ2-1 - TRBV19 TRBD2
TGTGCCAGCAGCCCCTACACAGGGTGGTCTAATGAAAAACTGTTTTTT CASSPYTGWSNEKLFF TRBJ1-4 - TRBV5-6 -
TGTGCCACCAGCGGGACTAGCGGGTACAATGAGCAGTTCTTC CATSGTSGYNEQFF TRBJ2-1 - TRBV27 TRBD2
TGTGCCAGCAGCCCGACAGGGGGCGCGGGTGAGCAGTTCTTC CASSPTGGAGEQFF TRBJ2-1 - TRBV7-9 TRBD1
TGTGCCAGCAGCCAAGATCCTGGGGGCAACGACGAGCAGTACTTC CASSQDPGGNDEQYF TRBJ2-7 - TRBV4-2 -
TGTGCCAGCAGCGTCCCCGATCAGGGAAACGGGTCCTACAATGAGCAGTTCTTC CASSVPDQGNGSYNEQFF TRBJ2-1 - TRBV11-1 -
TGTGCTAGTGGTTTTGCACCGACTAGCGGGAAGGCTCAAGAGACCCAGTACTTC CASGFAPTSGKAQETQYF TRBJ2-5 - TRBV12-5 TRBD2
TGTGCCAGCAGCTTAGGGGGTGCGGAAGGCTACGAGCAGTACTTC CASSLGGAEGYEQYF TRBJ2-7 - TRBV13 -
TGTGCCAGCAGTCTCCCGGGACTGTACAATGAGCAGTTCTTC CASSLPGLYNEQFF TRBJ2-1 - TRBV7-2 -
TGTGCCAGCAGCTTAGAGCAACTCCGCACAGATACGCAGTATTTT CASSLEQLRTDTQYF TRBJ2-3 - TRBV5-6 -
TGCAGCGTTGTACAAGCCGGGACTAGCTCAGATACGCAGTATTTT CSVVQAGTSSDTQYF TRBJ2-3 once TRBV29-1 TRBD2
TGTGCCAGCAGCTCAGCTAGCGGATCTACCTACGAGCAGTACTTC CASSSASGSTYEQYF TRBJ2-7 - TRBV7-9 TRBD2
TGTGCCAGCAGCCCAGGACAGGGGAATCAGCCCCAGCATTTT CASSPGQGNQPQHF TRBJ1-5 once TRBV7-9 TRBD1
TGCGCCAGCAGCCAAGATTACGCGACAGGGGGCGATGAGCAGTTCTTC CASSQDYATGGDEQFF TRBJ2-1 - TRBV4-3 TRBD1
TGTGCCAGCAGTGAACCTACAGGGGAAACTAATGAAAAACTGTTTTTT CASSEPTGETNEKLFF TRBJ1-4 - TRBV2 TRBD1
TGCGCCAGCAGCCAAGATAGCGCGAACGGGGAGCTGTTTTTT CASSQDSANGELFF TRBJ2-2 - TRBV4-3 -
TGTGCCAGCAGTTACGTGGCGGACTACGAGCAGTACTTC CASSYVADYEQYF TRBJ2-7 once TRBV6-6 -